Following are 2 T cell receptor beta chains from one sample sequenced in a study of OX40 agonist ivuxolimab in advanced cancers. Assay: immunoSEQ multiplex PCR; the TCRdb copy retains only in-frame clones and omits some. The sample lists 70,000 or so clones; roughly 90% were seen once. The starting material was CD4+ or CD8+ T cells sorted from blood, obtained in a trial of the OX40 agonist ivuxolimab. These receptors were collected from an adult with an advanced solid tumor such as melanoma, head and neck, liver or kidney cancer.

The chain links TRBV5-1 to TRBJ2-3; 13 nucleotides align to TRBD2. V lost 4 bases and J lost 5; bases outside the gene matches: 7. The germline CDR1 and CDR2 sequences are SGHRS and YFSETQ. The CDR3 runs 16 residues. CDR3 nucleotides: TGCGCCAGCAGCGTACTACTAGCGGGGGGGCAAGATACGCAGTATTTT. It specifies CASSVLLAGGQDTQYF.

V gene TRBV11-3 combines with J gene TRBJ2-2, with D perhaps TRBD2 (5 bases). V lost 0 bases and J 2 bases, leaving 10 bases between the germline ends. This CDR3 has 16 residues. CDR1 and CDR2 (germline): SGHNT, YENEEA. The CDR3 spells CASSLDGSVNTGELFF. The CDR3, as DNA: TGTGCCAGCAGCTTAGATGGGAGCGTAAACACCGGGGAGCTGTTTTTT.